This TCR beta chain was identified during a study of blood T cell repertoires in COVID-19. As for the study in general: From T cells, B-cell-depleted T cells, or PBMCs came the material, which was cDNA or gDNA.

Residents of under 25 US areas, aged about 18 to 89 years, made up the participants. Per the original methods: Amplified reference gene primers provided the basis for estimating nucleated cell counts. The repertoire was sequenced with immunoSEQ multiplex PCR; TCRdb's copy has only in-frame clones and lacks some. Clone size and V and J calls were adopted from that table, with D and trimming inferred from the DNA. The sample carries 300,000 to 400,000 clones, 80% to 90% recorded once. The trim removed 1 base at V and 4 bases at J, leaving 10 bases unmatched. This CDR3 contains 18 residues. Germline V CDR1 and CDR2: LGHNA, YSLEER.

The sample consisted of PBMCs or T cells enriched from blood (not recorded which). V is TRBV4-3 and J is TRBJ2-2, with 9 bases aligning to TRBD1. This clonotype was obtained from a man aged 18 to 29 who had recovered from COVID-19. CDR3 DNA: TGCGCCAGCAGCCAAGGTCCGGGACAGGGATTCGGCACCGGGGAGCTGTTTTTT. Protein: CASSQGPGQGFGTGELFF.